Only one count was recorded for the clone carrying this TCR beta chain. Its antigen is not identified. Generated by immunoSEQ multiplex PCR, the TCRdb table keeps only in-frame clones and is missing some. The sample lists around 160,000 clones; roughly 92% were seen once. These data come from a study of T cell responses to AZD1222 COVID-19 vaccine. Study observations and caveats: Recipients of AZD1222 seropositive at baseline numbered only 5 to 7. Spike-specific TCR depth and breadth grew after two AZD1222 doses. There were mostly white British donors and more females than males, and clonal diversity was possibly underestimated. Epitopes outside B.1.351 and B.1.1.7 mutated regions reportedly drew nearly half of spike TCRs.

Germline-derived CDR1 and CDR2 are PRHDT and FYEKMQ (reference sequence). The CDR3 totals 15 residues. Deletions cut 5 bases from V and 1 base from J, with 14 bases between. The sequence was obtained from an adult in good health. The sequenced sample was peripheral blood, obtained on day 0 of AZD1222 vaccination. The chain uses TRBV13 and TRBJ1-2, with D perhaps TRBD1 (6 bases). The CDR3 loop reads CASSPGQLFNYGYTF. In DNA, the CDR3 is TGTGCCAGCAGCCCCGGACAGCTTTTTAACTATGGCTACACCTTC.